The clone carrying this TCR beta chain was observed a few times. Its antigen is not identified. The data were taken from a study of beta chain features in type 1 diabetes. Whole-study results and caveats: A moderate, significant TCRB CDR3 shortening appeared in type 1 diabetes across four CD4+ subsets.

Expressed TCRB transcripts were sequenced, since all the RNA that had been isolated was reverse transcribed. Sequencing was performed with immunoSEQ multiplex PCR; in TCRdb, only in-frame clones are kept and a portion is missing. The repertoire holds 20,000 to 30,000 clones, with around 63% as singletons. Sequenced material: Tregs from blood. The source of this sequence is a man between 18 and 35 years old with type 1 diabetes.

The CDR3 here is CAISGTSYEQYF. In DNA, the CDR3 is TGTGCCATCAGTGGGACTTCCTACGAGCAGTACTTC. The gene calls are TRBV10-3 and TRBJ2-7; D may be TRBD2 (5 bases). Per the germline V gene, CDR1 is ENHRY and CDR2 is SYGVKD. V dropped 4 bases and J dropped 1 base, with 5 bases sitting between them. This CDR3 comprises 12 residues.